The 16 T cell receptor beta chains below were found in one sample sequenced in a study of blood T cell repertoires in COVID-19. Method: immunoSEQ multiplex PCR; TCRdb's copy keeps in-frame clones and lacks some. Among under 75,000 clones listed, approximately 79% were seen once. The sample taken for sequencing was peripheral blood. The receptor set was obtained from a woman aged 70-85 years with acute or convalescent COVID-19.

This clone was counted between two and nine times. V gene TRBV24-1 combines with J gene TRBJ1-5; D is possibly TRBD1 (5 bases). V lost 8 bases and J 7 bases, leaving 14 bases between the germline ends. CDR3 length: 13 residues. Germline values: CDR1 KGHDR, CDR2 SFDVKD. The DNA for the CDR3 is TGTGCCACCAATTCTCAGGGTGACCAGCCCCAGCATTTT. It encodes CATNSQGDQPQHF.

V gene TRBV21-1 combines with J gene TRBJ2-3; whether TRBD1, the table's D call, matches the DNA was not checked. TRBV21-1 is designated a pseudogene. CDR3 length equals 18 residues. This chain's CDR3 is CASSLHSYPGQAPDTQYF. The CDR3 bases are TGTGCCAGCAGCCTACATTCCTATCCGGGACAGGCACCAGATACGCAGTATTTT.

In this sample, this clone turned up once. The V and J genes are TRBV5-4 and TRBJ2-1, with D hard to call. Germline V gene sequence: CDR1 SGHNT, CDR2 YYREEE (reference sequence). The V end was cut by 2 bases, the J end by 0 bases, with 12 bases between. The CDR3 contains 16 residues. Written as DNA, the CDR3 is TGTGCCAGCAGCTTAGAACAGTCCAGCTCCTACAATGAGCAGTTCTTC. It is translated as CASSLEQSSSYNEQFF.

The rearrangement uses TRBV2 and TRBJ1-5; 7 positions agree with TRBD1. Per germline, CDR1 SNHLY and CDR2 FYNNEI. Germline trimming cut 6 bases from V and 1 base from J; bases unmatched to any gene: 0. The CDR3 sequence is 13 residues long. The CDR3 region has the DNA TGTGCCAGCAGGGGACAGAGCAATCAGCCCCAGCATTTT. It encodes CASRGQSNQPQHF.

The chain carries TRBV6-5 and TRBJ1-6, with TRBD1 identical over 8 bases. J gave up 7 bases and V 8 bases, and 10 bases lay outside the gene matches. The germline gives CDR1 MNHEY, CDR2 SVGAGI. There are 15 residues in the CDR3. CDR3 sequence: CASSTSNRGNSPLHF. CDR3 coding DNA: TGTGCCAGCTCGACCAGTAACAGGGGGAATTCACCCCTCCACTTT.

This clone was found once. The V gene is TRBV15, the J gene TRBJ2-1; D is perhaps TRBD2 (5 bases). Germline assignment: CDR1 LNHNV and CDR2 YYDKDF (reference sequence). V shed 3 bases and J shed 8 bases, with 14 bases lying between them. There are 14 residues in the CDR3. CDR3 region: CATSRLRGLDEQFF. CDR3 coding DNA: TGTGCCACCAGCAGGCTCCGGGGTCTGGATGAGCAGTTCTTC.

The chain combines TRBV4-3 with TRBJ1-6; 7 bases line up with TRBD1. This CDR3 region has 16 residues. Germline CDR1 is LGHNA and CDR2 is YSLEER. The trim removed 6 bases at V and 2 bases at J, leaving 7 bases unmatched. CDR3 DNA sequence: TGCGCCAGCAGGGAGACCGGGACAGCCTATAATTCACCCCTCCACTTT. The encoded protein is CASRETGTAYNSPLHF.

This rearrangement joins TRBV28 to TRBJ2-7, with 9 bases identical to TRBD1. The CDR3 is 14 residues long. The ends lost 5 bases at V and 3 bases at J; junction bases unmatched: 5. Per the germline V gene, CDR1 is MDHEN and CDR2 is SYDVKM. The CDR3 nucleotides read TGTGCCAGCAGTCCTGGACAGGGGTTCTACGAGCAGTACTTC. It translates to CASSPGQGFYEQYF. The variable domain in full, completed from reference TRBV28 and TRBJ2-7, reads DVKVTQSSRYLVKRTGEKVFLECVQDMDHENMFWYRQDPGLGLRLIYFSYDVKMKEKGDIPEGYSVSREKKERFSLILESASTNQTSMYLCASSPGQGFYEQYFGPGTRLTVT.

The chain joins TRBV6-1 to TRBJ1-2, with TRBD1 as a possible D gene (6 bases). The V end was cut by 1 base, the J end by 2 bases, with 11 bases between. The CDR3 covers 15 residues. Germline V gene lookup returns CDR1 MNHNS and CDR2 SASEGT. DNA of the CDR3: TGTGCCAGCAGTGAAGTGGGGGCTGCAAACTATGGCTACACCTTC. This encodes CASSEVGAANYGYTF.

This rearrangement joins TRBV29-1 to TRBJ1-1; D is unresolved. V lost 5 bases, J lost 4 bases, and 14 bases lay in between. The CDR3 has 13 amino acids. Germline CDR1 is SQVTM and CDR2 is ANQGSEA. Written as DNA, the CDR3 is TGCAGCGTTCTACCCGCCACGAGCACTGAAGCTTTCTTT. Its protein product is CSVLPATSTEAFF.

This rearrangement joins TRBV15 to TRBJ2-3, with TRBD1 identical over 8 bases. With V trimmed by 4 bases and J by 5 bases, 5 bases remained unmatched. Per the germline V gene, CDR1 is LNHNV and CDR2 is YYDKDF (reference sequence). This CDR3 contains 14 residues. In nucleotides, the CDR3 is TGTGCCACCAGCATGAGGACAGGGAGAGATACGCAGTATTTT. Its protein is CATSMRTGRDTQYF.

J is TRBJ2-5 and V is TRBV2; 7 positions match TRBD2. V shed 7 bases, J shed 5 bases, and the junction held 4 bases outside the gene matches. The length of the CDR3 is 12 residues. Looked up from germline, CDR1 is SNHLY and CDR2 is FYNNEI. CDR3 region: CASTVLAETQYF. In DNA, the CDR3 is TGTGCCAGCACCGTACTAGCGGAGACCCAGTACTTC.

The CDR3 bases are TGTGCCACCAGCAGAGATCTGCCCGGGGGAGGTTCACCCCTCCACTTT. Residues: CATSRDLPGGGSPLHF. The chain links TRBV15 to TRBJ1-6; a possible D gene is TRBD1 (5 bases). The CDR3 length is 16 residues. From germline, CDR1 is LNHNV and CDR2 YYDKDF (reference sequence). V was clipped by 0 bases and J by 9 bases, with 15 bases between them.

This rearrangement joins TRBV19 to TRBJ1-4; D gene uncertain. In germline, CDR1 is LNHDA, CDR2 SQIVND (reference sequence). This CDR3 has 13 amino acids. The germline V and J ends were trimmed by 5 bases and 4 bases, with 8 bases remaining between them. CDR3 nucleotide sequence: TGTGCCAGTAGTCAACAGCATAATGAAAAACTGTTTTTT. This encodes CASSQQHNEKLFF. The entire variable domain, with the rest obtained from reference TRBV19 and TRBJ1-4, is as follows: DGGITQSPKYLFRKEGQNVTLSCEQNLNHDAMYWYRQDPGQGLRLIYYSQIVNDFQKGDIAEGYSVSREKKESFPLTVTSAQKNPTAFYLCASSQQHNEKLFFGSGTQLSVL.

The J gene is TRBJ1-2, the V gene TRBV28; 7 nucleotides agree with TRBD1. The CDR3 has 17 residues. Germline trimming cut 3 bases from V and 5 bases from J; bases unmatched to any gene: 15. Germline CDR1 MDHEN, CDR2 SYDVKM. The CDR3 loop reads CASSLGRGSVTGYGYTF. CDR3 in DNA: TGTGCCAGCAGTTTGGGCAGGGGGAGTGTCACTGGGTATGGCTACACCTTC.

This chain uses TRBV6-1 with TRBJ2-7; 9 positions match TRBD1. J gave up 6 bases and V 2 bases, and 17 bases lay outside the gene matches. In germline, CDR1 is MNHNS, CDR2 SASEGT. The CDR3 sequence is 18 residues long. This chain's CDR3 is CASSEFLAAGTGIGEQYF. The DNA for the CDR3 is TGTGCCAGCAGTGAATTTCTAGCCGCCGGGACAGGGATCGGCGAGCAGTACTTC.